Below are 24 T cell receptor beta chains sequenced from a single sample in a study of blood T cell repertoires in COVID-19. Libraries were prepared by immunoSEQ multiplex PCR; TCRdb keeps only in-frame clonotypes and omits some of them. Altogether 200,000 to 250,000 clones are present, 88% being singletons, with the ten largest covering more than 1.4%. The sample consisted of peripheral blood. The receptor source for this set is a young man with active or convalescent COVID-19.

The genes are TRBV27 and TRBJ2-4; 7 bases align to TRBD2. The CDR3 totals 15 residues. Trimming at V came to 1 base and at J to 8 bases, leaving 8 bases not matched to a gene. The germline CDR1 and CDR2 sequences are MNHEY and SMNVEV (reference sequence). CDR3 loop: CASSLYPGGGDIQYF. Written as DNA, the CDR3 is TGTGCCAGCAGTTTATACCCCGGGGGAGGGGACATTCAGTACTTC.

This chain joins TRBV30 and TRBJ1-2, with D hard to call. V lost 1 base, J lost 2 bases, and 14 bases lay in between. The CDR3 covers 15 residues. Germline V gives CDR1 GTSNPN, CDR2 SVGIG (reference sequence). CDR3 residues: CAWSDSNTGNYGYTF. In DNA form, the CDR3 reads TGTGCCTGGAGTGACTCTAACACGGGAAACTATGGCTACACCTTC. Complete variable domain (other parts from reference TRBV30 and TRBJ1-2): SQTIHQWPATLVQPVGSPLSLECTVEGTSNPNLYWYRQAAGRGLQLLFYSVGIGQISSEVPQNLSASRPQDRQFILSSKKLLLSDSGFYLCAWSDSNTGNYGYTFGSGTRLTVV.

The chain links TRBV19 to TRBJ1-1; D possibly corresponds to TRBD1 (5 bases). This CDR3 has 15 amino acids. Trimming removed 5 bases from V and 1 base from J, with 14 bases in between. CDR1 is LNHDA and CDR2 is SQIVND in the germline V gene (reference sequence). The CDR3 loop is CASSPPGRGNTEAFF. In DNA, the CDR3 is TGTGCCAGTAGTCCTCCCGGTAGGGGGAACACTGAAGCTTTCTTT.

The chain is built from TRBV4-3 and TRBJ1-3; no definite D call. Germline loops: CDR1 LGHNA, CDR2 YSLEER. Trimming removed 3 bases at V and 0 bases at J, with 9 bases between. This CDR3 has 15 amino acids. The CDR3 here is CASSQAGNSGNTIYF. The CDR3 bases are TGCGCCAGCAGCCAGGCGGGCAACTCTGGAAACACCATATATTTT.

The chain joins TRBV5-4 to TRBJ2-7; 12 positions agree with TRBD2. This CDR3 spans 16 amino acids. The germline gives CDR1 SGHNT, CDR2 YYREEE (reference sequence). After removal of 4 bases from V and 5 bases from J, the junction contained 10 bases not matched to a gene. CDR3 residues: CASSPRLAGVGDEQYF. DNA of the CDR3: TGTGCCAGCAGCCCCCGACTAGCGGGGGTAGGAGACGAGCAGTACTTC. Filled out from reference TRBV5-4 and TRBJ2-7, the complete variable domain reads ETGVTQSPTHLIKTRGQQVTLRCSSQSGHNTVSWYQQALGQGPQFIFQYYREEENGRGNFPPRFSGLQFPNYSSELNVNALELDDSALYLCASSPRLAGVGDEQYFGPGTRLTVT.

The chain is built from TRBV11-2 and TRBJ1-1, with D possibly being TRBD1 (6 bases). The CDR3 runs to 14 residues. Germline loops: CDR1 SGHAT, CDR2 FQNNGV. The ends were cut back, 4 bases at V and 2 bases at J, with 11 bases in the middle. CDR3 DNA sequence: TGTGCCAGCAGCTCCTCGGGACACAACACTGAAGCTTTCTTT. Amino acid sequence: CASSSSGHNTEAFF.

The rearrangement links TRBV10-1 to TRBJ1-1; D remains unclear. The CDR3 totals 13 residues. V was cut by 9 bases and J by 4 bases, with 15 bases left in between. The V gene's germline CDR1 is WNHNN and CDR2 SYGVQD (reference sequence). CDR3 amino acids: CASSEGLGTEAFF. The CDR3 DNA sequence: TGCGCCAGTTCGGAGGGATTGGGCACTGAAGCTTTCTTT.

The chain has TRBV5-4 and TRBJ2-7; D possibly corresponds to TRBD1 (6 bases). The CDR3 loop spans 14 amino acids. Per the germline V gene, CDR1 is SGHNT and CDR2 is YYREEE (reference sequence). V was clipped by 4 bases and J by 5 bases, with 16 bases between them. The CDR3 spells CASSLQGVGNEQYF. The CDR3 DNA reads TGTGCCAGCAGCCTACAGGGTGTGGGGAACGAGCAGTACTTC.

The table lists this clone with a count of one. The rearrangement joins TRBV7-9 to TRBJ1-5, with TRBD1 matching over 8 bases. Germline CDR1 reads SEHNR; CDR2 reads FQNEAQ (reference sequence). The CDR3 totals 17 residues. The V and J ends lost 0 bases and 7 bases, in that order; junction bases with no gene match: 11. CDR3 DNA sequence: TGTGCCAGCAGCTTAGCGCGAGGGACAGGTGGAAGCCAGCCCCAGCATTTT. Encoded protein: CASSLARGTGGSQPQHF.

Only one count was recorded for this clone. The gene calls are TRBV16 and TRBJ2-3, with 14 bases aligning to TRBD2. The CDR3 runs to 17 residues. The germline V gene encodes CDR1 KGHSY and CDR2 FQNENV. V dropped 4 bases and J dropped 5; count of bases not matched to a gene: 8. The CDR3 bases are TGTGCCAGCAGCCGACTGGGACTAGCGGGAGCTGGAGATACGCAGTATTTT. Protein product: CASSRLGLAGAGDTQYF.

The CDR3 sequence: CASSPIGGRGSYNEQFF. The CDR3 nucleotides are TGTGCCAGCAGCCCTATTGGCGGGAGGGGATCATACAATGAGCAGTTCTTC. The chain couples TRBV5-4 to TRBJ2-1; 9 bases are shared with TRBD2. V trimming: 4 bases; J trimming: 4 bases; junction bases outside the gene matches: 12. The CDR3 contains 17 residues. From germline, CDR1 is SGHNT and CDR2 YYREEE (reference sequence).

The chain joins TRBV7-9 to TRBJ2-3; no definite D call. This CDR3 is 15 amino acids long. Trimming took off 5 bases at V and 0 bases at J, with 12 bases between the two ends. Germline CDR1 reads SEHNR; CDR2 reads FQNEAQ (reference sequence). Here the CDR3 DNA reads TGTGCCAGCAGCCGCCAAATTACTAGCACAGATACGCAGTATTTT. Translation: CASSRQITSTDTQYF.

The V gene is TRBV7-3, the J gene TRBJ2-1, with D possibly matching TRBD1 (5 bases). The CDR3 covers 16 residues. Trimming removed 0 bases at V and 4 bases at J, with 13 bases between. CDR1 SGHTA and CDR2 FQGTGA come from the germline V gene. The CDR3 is CASSLTPGQGYNEQFF. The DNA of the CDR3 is TGTGCCAGCAGCTTAACTCCAGGTCAGGGATACAATGAGCAGTTCTTC.

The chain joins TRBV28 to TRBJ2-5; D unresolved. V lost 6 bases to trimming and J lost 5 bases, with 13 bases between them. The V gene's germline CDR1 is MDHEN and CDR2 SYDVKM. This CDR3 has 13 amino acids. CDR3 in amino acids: CASRTADSETQYF. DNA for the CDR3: TGTGCCAGCAGGACCGCGGATTCGGAGACCCAGTACTTC.

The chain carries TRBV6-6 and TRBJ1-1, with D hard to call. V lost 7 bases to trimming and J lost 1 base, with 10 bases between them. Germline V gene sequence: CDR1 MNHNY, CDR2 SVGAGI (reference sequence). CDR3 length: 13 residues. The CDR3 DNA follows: TGTGCCAGCACCAATCGGGGGAACACTGAAGCTTTCTTT. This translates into CASTNRGNTEAFF.

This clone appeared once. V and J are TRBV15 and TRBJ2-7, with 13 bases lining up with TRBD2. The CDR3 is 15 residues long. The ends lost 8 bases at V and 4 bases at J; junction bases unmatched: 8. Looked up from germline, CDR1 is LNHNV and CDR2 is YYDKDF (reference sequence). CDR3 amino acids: CATATSGRSSYEQYF. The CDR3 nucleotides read TGTGCCACCGCGACTAGCGGGAGGAGTTCGTACGAGCAGTACTTC.

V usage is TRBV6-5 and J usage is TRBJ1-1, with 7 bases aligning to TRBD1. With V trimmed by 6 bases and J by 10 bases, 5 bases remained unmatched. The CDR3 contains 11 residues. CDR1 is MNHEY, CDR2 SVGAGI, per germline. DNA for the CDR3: TGTGCCAGCAGCCGTACAGGGGTAGCTTTCTTT. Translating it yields CASSRTGVAFF.

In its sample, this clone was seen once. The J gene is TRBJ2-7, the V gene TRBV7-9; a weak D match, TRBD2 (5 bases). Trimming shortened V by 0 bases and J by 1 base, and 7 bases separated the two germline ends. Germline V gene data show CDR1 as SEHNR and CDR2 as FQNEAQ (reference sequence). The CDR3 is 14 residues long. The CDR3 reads CASSLAGVSYEQYF. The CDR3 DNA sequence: TGTGCCAGCAGCTTAGCGGGAGTGTCCTACGAGCAGTACTTC.

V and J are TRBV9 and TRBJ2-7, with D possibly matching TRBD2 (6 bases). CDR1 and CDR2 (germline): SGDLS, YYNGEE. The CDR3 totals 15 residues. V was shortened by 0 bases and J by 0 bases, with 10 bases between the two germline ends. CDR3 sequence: CASSVGGGNSYEQYF. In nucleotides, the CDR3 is TGTGCCAGCAGCGTAGGGGGCGGGAACTCCTACGAGCAGTACTTC.

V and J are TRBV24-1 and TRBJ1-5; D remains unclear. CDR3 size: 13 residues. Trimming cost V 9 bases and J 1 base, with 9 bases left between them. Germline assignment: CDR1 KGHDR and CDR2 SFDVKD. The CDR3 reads CATSGLSNQPQHF. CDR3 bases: TGTGCCACCTCAGGTTTAAGCAATCAGCCCCAGCATTTT.

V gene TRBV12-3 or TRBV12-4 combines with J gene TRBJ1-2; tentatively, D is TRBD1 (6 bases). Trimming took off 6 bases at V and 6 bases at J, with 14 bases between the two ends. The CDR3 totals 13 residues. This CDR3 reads CASRLNRDHGYTF. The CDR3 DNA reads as TGTGCCAGCAGACTTAACAGGGACCATGGCTACACCTTC.

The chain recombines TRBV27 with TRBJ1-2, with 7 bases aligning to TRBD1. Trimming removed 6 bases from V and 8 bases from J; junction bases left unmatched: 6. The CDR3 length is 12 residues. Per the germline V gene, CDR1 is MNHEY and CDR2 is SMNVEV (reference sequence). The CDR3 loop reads CASSYRGEGYTF. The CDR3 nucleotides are TGTGCCAGCAGCTACAGGGGAGAGGGCTACACCTTC.

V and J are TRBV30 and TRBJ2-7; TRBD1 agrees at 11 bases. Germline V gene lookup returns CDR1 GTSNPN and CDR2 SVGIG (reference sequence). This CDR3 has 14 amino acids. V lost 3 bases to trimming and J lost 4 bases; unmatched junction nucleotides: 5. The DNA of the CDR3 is TGTGCCTGGAGGGGGACAGGGGGAGGGTACGAGCAGTACTTC. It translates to CAWRGTGGGYEQYF.

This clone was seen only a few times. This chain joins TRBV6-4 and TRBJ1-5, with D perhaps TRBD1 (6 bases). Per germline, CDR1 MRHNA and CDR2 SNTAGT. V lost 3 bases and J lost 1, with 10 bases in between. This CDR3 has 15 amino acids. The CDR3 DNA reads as TGTGCCAGCAGTGAGGGCGGACAGAGCAATCAGCCCCAGCATTTT. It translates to CASSEGGQSNQPQHF.